These 8 T cell receptor beta chains came from one sample sequenced in a study of control samples from healthy donors and cancer patients (dated by TCRdb to 2019 to 2021). Libraries were constructed by the immunoSEQ multiplex PCR assay. TCRdb mirrors the immuneACCESS table, restricted to in-frame sequences. Some clones are absent from its copies; in checked studies, under half trace to an unresolved V gene, and the reason for the others is unknown. This sample has approximately 89,000 clones in its table, and about 83% of those were observed once. Less than 2.5% of the sample comes from the top ten. Source material: blood. The source of these receptors is a woman between 40 and 50 years old in good health.

The chain couples TRBV7-2 to TRBJ2-2, with TRBD2 identical over 7 bases. Trimming at V came to 5 bases and at J to 4 bases, leaving 10 bases not matched to a gene. The CDR3 has 16 amino acids. Germline loops: CDR1 SGHTA, CDR2 FQGNSA. CDR3 region: CASSKDAGVATGELFF. CDR3 nucleotide sequence: TGTGCCAGCAGCAAAGATGCGGGGGTAGCCACCGGGGAGCTGTTTTTT. Drawing the rest from reference TRBV7-2 and TRBJ2-2, the complete variable domain is GAGVSQSPSNKVTEKGKDVELRCDPISGHTALYWYRQSLGQGLEFLIYFQGNSAPDKSGLPSDRFSAERTGGSVSTLTIQRTQQEDSAVYLCASSKDAGVATGELFFGEGSRLTVL.

The chain combines TRBV7-2 with TRBJ2-1, with D possibly TRBD2 on 5 matching bases. This CDR3 is 15 amino acids long. V lost 1 base, J lost 6 bases, and 13 bases lay in between. Germline values: CDR1 SGHTA, CDR2 FQGNSA. The CDR3 DNA sequence: TGTGCCAGCAGCTTAGTTGTGGGTCGGGGCAATGAGCAGTTCTTC. This sequence encodes CASSLVVGRGNEQFF.

The rearrangement links TRBV12-3 or TRBV12-4 to TRBJ1-1; perhaps TRBD1 as D (6 bases). V was pared by 3 bases and J by 10 bases, with 9 bases between. There are 11 residues in the CDR3. CDR3 sequence (DNA): TGTGCCAGCAGTTTGCAAGGGGGAGCTTTCTTT. The encoded protein is CASSLQGGAFF.

This clone appeared a few times. The chain is built from TRBV9 and TRBJ2-5, with D perhaps TRBD1 (6 bases). The germline V and J ends were trimmed by 0 bases and 5 bases, with 14 bases remaining between them. The CDR3 length is 15 residues. Germline V gives CDR1 SGDLS, CDR2 YYNGEE. The DNA for the CDR3 is TGTGCCAGCAGCGTAGCTACAGGGAATAGGGAGACCCAGTACTTC. Amino acids: CASSVATGNRETQYF.

This clone was detected only once. V gene TRBV19 combines with J gene TRBJ1-2, with unresolved D. The V gene's germline CDR1 is LNHDA and CDR2 SQIVND (reference sequence). The CDR3 contains 13 residues. Deletions cut 8 bases from V and 6 bases from J, with 16 bases between. The CDR3 spells CASSPELLDGYTF. The DNA for the CDR3 is TGTGCCAGTTCCCCTGAGCTCTTGGATGGCTACACCTTC.

This chain joins TRBV13 and TRBJ2-1, with D possibly being TRBD2 (7 bases). V lost 2 bases to trimming and J lost 6 bases, with 23 bases between them. CDR1 is PRHDT and CDR2 is FYEKMQ in the germline V gene (reference sequence). This CDR3 is built from 18 residues. CDR3 sequence (DNA): TGTGCCAGCAGCTTAAAGGGGTTTGGGGGGGCCGAGTCCAATGAGCAGTTCTTC. It codes for CASSLKGFGGAESNEQFF.

The table lists this clone with a few counts. The V call is TRBV18, the J call TRBJ2-3; D uncertain. Germline-derived CDR1 and CDR2 are KGHSH and LQKENI. This CDR3 region has 14 residues. Trimming stripped 6 bases from V and 0 bases from J, with 10 bases between. The CDR3 region is CASSLSPSTDTQYF. CDR3 sequence (DNA): TGTGCCAGCTCCCTATCTCCTAGCACAGATACGCAGTATTTT.

The rearrangement uses TRBV13 and TRBJ2-1; D not certain. There are 13 residues in the CDR3. Looked up from germline, CDR1 is PRHDT and CDR2 is FYEKMQ (reference sequence). V was cut by 5 bases and J by 4 bases, with 9 bases left in between. CDR3 amino acids: CASSPYGYNEQFF. The DNA of the CDR3 is TGTGCCAGCAGCCCTTACGGGTACAATGAGCAGTTCTTC.